Each of the 10 T cell receptor beta chains below was sequenced from the same sample in a study of T cells in Graves' hyperthyroidism and ophthalmopathy. RNA transcripts gave rise to amplified TCR beta CDR3 regions. TCR CDR3 regions were first amplified by RT-PCR with HTBI primers. MiXCR was run by TCRdb on the multiplex PCR reads, yielding one entry per CDR3 protein. The table includes more than 550,000 distinct CDR3 sequences, 45% detected once. Sample: peripheral blood or thyroid tissue (not recorded which). All receptors come from an adult man with Graves' disease, either hyperthyroidism or ophthalmopathy (not recorded which).

The chain carries TRBV20-1 and TRBJ1-6, with 8 bases that match TRBD1. CDR1 DFQATT and CDR2 SNEGSKA come from the germline V gene (reference sequence). The J segment lost 0 bases and the V segment lost 0 bases, leaving 10 bases of the junction unmatched. The CDR3 runs 19 residues. Here the CDR3 DNA reads TGCAGTGCTAGAGATTTTGTGCAGGGGGCGAGCTCCTATAATTCACCCCTCCACTTT. This sequence encodes CSARDFVQGASSYNSPLHF.

This clonotype was seen at least ten times. V gene TRBV6-6 combines with J gene TRBJ1-2; 7 positions match TRBD1. J gave up 6 bases and V 6 bases, and 7 bases lay outside the gene matches. Germline V gene data show CDR1 as MNHNY and CDR2 as SVGAGI (reference sequence). The CDR3 consists of 13 residues. CDR3 sequence (DNA): TGTGCCAGCAGCCTGACAGGGTCGGATGGCTACACCTTC. Protein sequence: CASSLTGSDGYTF.

Here the CDR3 reads CSAEPMGQTTYEQYF. The CDR3 DNA follows: TGCAGTGCTGAGCCCATGGGACAGACAACCTACGAGCAGTACTTC. J is TRBJ2-7 and V is TRBV20-1, with TRBD1 identical over 7 bases. The J segment lost 2 bases and the V segment lost 5 bases, leaving 12 bases of the junction unmatched. This CDR3 has 15 residues. Germline CDR1 DFQATT, CDR2 SNEGSKA (reference sequence).

This clonotype was observed at least ten times. CDR3 nucleotides: TGTGCCAGCAGTGTAGACAGGGGGCTTGGTCAGCCCCAGCATTTT. This gives the protein CASSVDRGLGQPQHF. The chain recombines TRBV2 with TRBJ1-5, with TRBD1 matching 10 bases. From germline, CDR1 is SNHLY and CDR2 FYNNEI. The CDR3 is made up of 15 amino acids. After removal of 4 bases from V and 6 bases from J, the junction contained 6 bases not matched to a gene. The full variable domain, with the rest looked up from reference TRBV2 and TRBJ1-5, is EPEVTQTPSHQVTQMGQEVILRCVPISNHLYFYWYRQILGQKVEFLVSFYNNEISEKSEIFDDQFSVERPDGSNFTLKIRSTKLEDSAMYFCASSVDRGLGQPQHFGDGTRLSIL.

This sequence joins TRBV12-5 and TRBJ2-5, with 7 bases matching TRBD1. Germline trimming cut 7 bases from V and 3 bases from J; bases unmatched to any gene: 2. The germline V gene encodes CDR1 LGHNT and CDR2 FRNRAP. There are 12 residues in the CDR3. The DNA for the CDR3 is TGTGCTAGTGAGGGGGCGGAAGAGACCCAGTACTTC. Translated, it gives CASEGAEETQYF.

The rearrangement uses TRBV20-1 and TRBJ2-7; D gene unclear. Germline values: CDR1 DFQATT, CDR2 SNEGSKA (reference sequence). There are 13 residues in the CDR3. V lost 3 bases, J lost 3 bases, and 12 bases lay in between. The CDR3 loop is CSASWASNYEQYF. Written as DNA, the CDR3 is TGCAGTGCTAGTTGGGCCAGCAACTACGAGCAGTACTTC.

The chain carries TRBV19 and TRBJ2-7, with 7 bases that match TRBD1. Germline V CDR1 and CDR2: LNHDA, SQIVND (reference sequence). V shed 6 bases and J 5 bases; nucleotides not matched to a gene: 7. This CDR3 spans 13 amino acids. The chain's CDR3 is CASRRQGDHEQYF. The DNA for the CDR3 is TGTGCCAGTAGACGGCAGGGGGACCACGAGCAGTACTTC.

V is TRBV7-2 and J is TRBJ2-7; D is uncertain. Gene TRBJ2-1 matches the end of the DNA better, so the J call may be wrong. Germline V gene lookup returns CDR1 SGHTA and CDR2 FQGNSA. The CDR3 consists of 13 residues. CDR3 nucleotide sequence: TGTGCCAGCAGCTTAAGGATGGTAAATGAGCAGTTCTTC. It yields the protein CASSLRMVNEQFF.

Comment on this clonotype: This may arise from a read error, as a much more abundant clone is one base away. The chain is built from TRBV10-3 and TRBJ2-7; D is possibly TRBD1 (5 bases). Germline values: CDR1 ENHRY, CDR2 SYGVKD. With 10 bases removed from V and 5 bases from J, the gap between germline ends came to 15 bases. The CDR3 totals 12 residues. CDR3 DNA: TGTGCCAGCAGCCAAGTCAGGGACGAGCAGTACTTC. It is translated as CASSQVRDEQYF.

The genes are TRBV6-6 and TRBJ2-7; TRBD1 is a possible D gene (5 bases). V was pared by 6 bases and J by 10 bases, with 25 bases between. There are 15 residues in the CDR3. CDR1 and CDR2 (germline): MNHNY, SVGAGI (reference sequence). CDR3: CASRLQATGSPHQYF. The CDR3 DNA follows: TGTGCCAGCAGGCTACAGGCGACTGGGTCTCCCCACCAGTACTTC.